This T cell receptor (beta chain) derives from a study of control samples from healthy donors and cancer patients. The length of the CDR3 is 16 residues. The ends lost 4 bases at V and 3 bases at J; junction bases unmatched: 11. Germline V gives CDR1 SGHKS, CDR2 YYEKEE (reference sequence). Repertoires were generated with immunoSEQ multiplex PCR, while TCRdb's copy carries only in-frame clones and drops some. The repertoire holds around 200,000 clones, with approximately 92% as singletons. V is TRBV5-5 and J is TRBJ2-3; the match to TRBD2 covers 7 bases. The receptor comes from a man between 18 and 35 years old in good health. Sequenced input: blood. The DNA for the CDR3 is TGTGCCAGCAGCCTCCCGACTAGCCGGTTGACAGATACGCAGTATTTT. This translates into CASSLPTSRLTDTQYF.